This TCR beta chain was obtained from a study of blood T cell repertoires in COVID-19. Whole-study context: From the United States, Italy and Spain came samples of acute and convalescent COVID-19.

TCRdb's copy holds only in-frame clones and misses some; the assay was immunoSEQ multiplex PCR. The sample records roughly 100,000 clones, approximately 92% being singletons. The CDR3 consists of 13 residues. CDR1 and CDR2 from the germline V gene are SGHTA and FQGNSA. The V and J ends lost 0 bases and 5 bases respectively, with 5 bases between them. This clonotype was obtained from a man aged 50 to 59 with active COVID-19. Sequencing used peripheral blood. This chain joins TRBV7-2 and TRBJ1-5; D is ambiguous. CDR3 sequence (DNA): TGTGCCAGCAGCTTAGCGAGAGATCAGCCCCAGCATTTT. This sequence encodes CASSLARDQPQHF.